This passage covers 15 T cell receptor beta chains from one sample sequenced in a study of post-analysis software for immune sequencing data. Each TCR beta cDNA library carried unique molecular identifiers. TCRdb ran MiXCR on the PCR reads and lists one entry per CDR3 protein. The table shows roughly 430,000 distinct CDR3 sequences, with approximately 37% occurring only once. Study results and limitations: When patients were compared with controls, a handful of TRBV segments were more frequent, TRBV5-6, TRBV5-1 and TRBV20-1 among them.

Antigens of these TCRs are unknown. Sample: blood. The receptors here all came from a girl aged 2 to 9 with multiple sclerosis.

The chain uses TRBV6-1 and TRBJ1-2, with 10 bases that match TRBD1. V gave up 10 bases and J gave up 5 bases; unmatched junction bases: 19. The germline V gene encodes CDR1 MNHNS and CDR2 SASEGT. CDR3 length: 17 residues. The CDR3 reads CATYLDRGRIMEYGYTF. CDR3 DNA sequence: TGTGCCACTTACCTAGACAGGGGGCGTATTATGGAGTATGGCTACACCTTC.

This clonotype was seen more than once but under ten times. This chain links TRBV12-3 or TRBV12-4 with TRBJ2-5; D gene unclear. The J call may be faulty, since TRBJ2-7 better matches the DNA end. This CDR3 region has 13 residues. CDR3 nucleotide sequence: TGTGCCAGCAGTTTAGAAGTAACTTACGAGCAGTACTTC. It is translated as CASSLEVTYEQYF.

The genes are TRBV20-1 and TRBJ2-7, with a weak D call TRBD2 (5 bases). Between the trimmed V and J ends, which lost 5 bases and 6 bases, there was a span of 11 bases. CDR3 length: 11 amino acids. Germline CDR1 is DFQATT and CDR2 is SNEGSKA (reference sequence). In DNA, the CDR3 is TGCAGTGCTCCAGGACTGGGCGAGCAGTACTTC. Translation gives CSAPGLGEQYF.

The genes are TRBV10-3 and TRBJ1-2; a weak D match, TRBD1 (6 bases). This CDR3 is built from 14 residues. Trimming removed 10 bases from V and 4 bases from J, with 19 bases in between. The V gene's germline CDR1 is ENHRY and CDR2 SYGVKD. In nucleotides, the CDR3 is TGTGCCACACAACGTGGACAGACTCCCTATGGCTACACCTTC. The encoded protein is CATQRGQTPYGYTF.

The chain combines TRBV28 with TRBJ2-7, with 9 bases lining up with TRBD2. This CDR3 region has 15 residues. V trimming: 3 bases; J trimming: 4 bases; junction bases outside the gene matches: 7. The germline V gene has CDR1 MDHEN and CDR2 SYDVKM. The CDR3 here is CASSLIAGENYEQYF. The CDR3 region has the DNA TGTGCCAGCAGTTTGATAGCGGGAGAGAATTACGAGCAGTACTTC. The entire variable domain, with the rest obtained from reference TRBV28 and TRBJ2-7, is as follows: DVKVTQSSRYLVKRTGEKVFLECVQDMDHENMFWYRQDPGLGLRLIYFSYDVKMKEKGDIPEGYSVSREKKERFSLILESASTNQTSMYLCASSLIAGENYEQYFGPGTRLTVT.

This chain links TRBV12-3 or TRBV12-4 with TRBJ1-1, with a possible D match to TRBD1 (6 bases). This CDR3 has 13 residues. The V end was cut by 6 bases, the J end by 5 bases, with 13 bases between. CDR3 sequence (DNA): TGTGCCAGCAGCTCCGACAGGTTTACTGAAGCTTTCTTT. It translates to CASSSDRFTEAFF.

There are a few counts of this clonotype. The rearrangement uses TRBV28 and TRBJ2-7, with a possible D match to TRBD1 (6 bases). With 4 bases removed from V and 4 bases from J, the gap between germline ends came to 23 bases. This CDR3 has 17 residues. Germline V gene sequence: CDR1 MDHEN, CDR2 SYDVKM. CDR3 sequence reads: CASSSRVRGWSEYEQYF. The CDR3 DNA sequence: TGTGCCAGCAGTTCACGGGTCAGGGGTTGGTCGGAATACGAGCAGTACTTC.

The chain is built from TRBV27 and TRBJ1-4; D is possibly TRBD1 (6 bases). V was trimmed by 2 bases and J by 12 bases, leaving 16 bases between them. The CDR3 covers 14 residues. Germline CDR1 and CDR2: MNHEY and SMNVEV (reference sequence). The CDR3 DNA follows: TGTGCCAGCAGTTTAATCGCGGGCAGGGGAGAACTGTTTTTT. This translates into CASSLIAGRGELFF.

This chain links TRBV27 with TRBJ2-1, with a tentative D call TRBD2 (6 bases). Trimming took off 4 bases at V and 3 bases at J, with 16 bases between the two ends. Germline V gene lookup returns CDR1 MNHEY and CDR2 SMNVEV (reference sequence). CDR3 length equals 16 residues. The CDR3 bases are TGTGCCAGCAGTTCGCCCCCGACTAGAAACTACAATGAGCAGTTCTTC. Translation: CASSSPPTRNYNEQFF.

This clonotype was picked up many times. The chain is built from TRBV29-1 and TRBJ2-1; the match to TRBD2 covers 7 bases. Trimming removed 4 bases from V and 3 bases from J; junction bases left unmatched: 6. The germline V gene has CDR1 SQVTM and CDR2 ANQGSEA. This CDR3 is built from 14 residues. CDR3 DNA sequence: TGCAGCGTTGGGGGCGGGAGTAGCTACAATGAGCAGTTCTTC. Protein: CSVGGGSSYNEQFF.

This clonotype was counted only a few times. The chain is built from TRBV7-2 and TRBJ1-1; D remains ambiguous. The CDR3 is 17 residues long. Germline CDR1 reads SGHTA; CDR2 reads FQGNSA. V lost 5 bases to trimming and J lost 4 bases, with 23 bases between them. The CDR3 here is CASSLAFKGPRRTEAFF. In DNA, the CDR3 is TGTGCCAGCAGCCTCGCATTCAAGGGTCCTCGTCGCACTGAAGCTTTCTTT.

The chain joins TRBV7-6 to TRBJ1-4, with TRBD1 matching 7 bases. CDR1 and CDR2 from the germline V gene are SGHVS and FNYEAQ. V dropped 5 bases and J dropped 2; count of bases not matched to a gene: 5. The CDR3 spans 15 residues. The CDR3 here is CASSVNRGTNEKLFF. CDR3 nucleotides: TGTGCCAGCAGCGTAAACAGGGGTACTAATGAAAAACTGTTTTTT.

This clonotype has only a few counts. The V call is TRBV28, the J call TRBJ1-2; D may be TRBD1 (5 bases). This CDR3 region has 13 residues. Germline V gives CDR1 MDHEN, CDR2 SYDVKM. V was clipped by 4 bases and J by 7 bases, with 13 bases between them. The CDR3 here is CASSWGREGGYTF. The DNA of the CDR3 is TGTGCCAGCAGTTGGGGCAGGGAAGGTGGCTACACCTTC.

This clonotype showed up just a few times. This sequence joins TRBV5-1 and TRBJ2-5, with D unresolved. V was clipped by 7 bases and J by 2 bases, with 15 bases between them. The CDR3 runs 14 residues. The germline V gene has CDR1 SGHRS and CDR2 YFSETQ. DNA for the CDR3: TGCGCCAGCTACTCGGTGGCGGAACAAGAGACCCAGTACTTC. Amino acid sequence: CASYSVAEQETQYF.

This clonotype was observed many times. This chain uses TRBV7-9 with TRBJ2-7, with 8 bases matching TRBD1. The CDR3 covers 14 residues. V shed 4 bases and J 3 bases; nucleotides not matched to a gene: 5. The germline V gene has CDR1 SEHNR and CDR2 FQNEAQ (reference sequence). This CDR3 reads CASSSWTGHYEQYF. In nucleotides, the CDR3 is TGTGCCAGCAGCTCCTGGACAGGGCACTACGAGCAGTACTTC. The whole variable domain, remainder taken from reference TRBV7-9 and TRBJ2-7, is DTGVSQNPRHKITKRGQNVTFRCDPISEHNRLYWYRQTLGQGPEFLTYFQNEAQLEKSRLLSDRFSAERPKGSFSTLEIQRTEQGDSAMYLCASSSWTGHYEQYFGPGTRLTVT.